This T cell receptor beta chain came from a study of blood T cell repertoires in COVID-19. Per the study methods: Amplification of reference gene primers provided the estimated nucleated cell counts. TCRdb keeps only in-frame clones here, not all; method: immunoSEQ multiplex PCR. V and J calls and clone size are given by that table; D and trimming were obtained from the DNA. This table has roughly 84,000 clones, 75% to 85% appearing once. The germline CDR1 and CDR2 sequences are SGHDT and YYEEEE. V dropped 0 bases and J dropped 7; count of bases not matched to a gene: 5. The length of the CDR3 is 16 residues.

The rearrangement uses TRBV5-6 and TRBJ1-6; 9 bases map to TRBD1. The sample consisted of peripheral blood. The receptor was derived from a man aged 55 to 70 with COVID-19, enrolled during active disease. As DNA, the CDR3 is TGTGCCAGCAGCTTGGCTCCTACAGGGGGCAATTCACCCCTCCACTTT. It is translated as CASSLAPTGGNSPLHF.